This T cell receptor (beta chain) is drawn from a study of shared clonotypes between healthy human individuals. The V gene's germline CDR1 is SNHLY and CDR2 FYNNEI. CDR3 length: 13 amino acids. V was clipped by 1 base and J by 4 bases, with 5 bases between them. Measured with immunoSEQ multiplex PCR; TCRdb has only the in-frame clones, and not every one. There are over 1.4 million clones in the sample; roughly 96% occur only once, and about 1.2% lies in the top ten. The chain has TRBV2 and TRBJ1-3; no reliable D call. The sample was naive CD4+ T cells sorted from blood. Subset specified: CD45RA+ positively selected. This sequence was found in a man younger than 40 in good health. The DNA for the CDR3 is TGTGCCAGCAGTGAAGGCGGCGGAAACACCATATATTTT. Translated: CASSEGGGNTIYF.